This T cell receptor (beta chain) was found in a study of cytomegalovirus exposure and HLA in healthy donors. The table came from immunoSEQ multiplex PCR; TCRdb's copy has only in-frame clones and leaves some out. This table holds around 130,000 clones, 70% to 90% found once. The germline V gene encodes CDR1 WNHNN and CDR2 SYGVQD (reference sequence). The V and J ends lost 4 bases and 4 bases, in that order; junction bases with no gene match: 4. The CDR3 is 14 residues long. Sequenced material: PBMCs. V is TRBV10-1 and J is TRBJ2-1; 7 positions match TRBD2. The clonotype comes from a woman in her twenties or thirties in good health and CMV-seronegative. CDR3 nucleotide sequence: TGCGCCAGCAGTGGGGCTAGCGGATACAATGAGCAGTTCTTC. Amino acids: CASSGASGYNEQFF.